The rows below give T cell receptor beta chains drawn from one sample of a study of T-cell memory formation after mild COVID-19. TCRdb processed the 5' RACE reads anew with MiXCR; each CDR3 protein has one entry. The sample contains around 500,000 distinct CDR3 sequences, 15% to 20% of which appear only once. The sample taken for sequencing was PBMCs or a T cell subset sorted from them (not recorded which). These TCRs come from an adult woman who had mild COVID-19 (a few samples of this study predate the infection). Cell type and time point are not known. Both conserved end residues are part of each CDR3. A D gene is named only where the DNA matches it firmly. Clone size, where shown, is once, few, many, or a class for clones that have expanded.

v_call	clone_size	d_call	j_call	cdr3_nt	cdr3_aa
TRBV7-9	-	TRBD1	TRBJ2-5	TGTGCCAGCAGCTTCAGGGGGCGCCCTGGGGAGACCCAGTACTTC	CASSFRGRPGETQYF
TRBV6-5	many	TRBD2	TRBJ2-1	TGTGCCAGCAGTACATACGGGAGGTACAATGAGCAGTTCTTC	CASSTYGRYNEQFF
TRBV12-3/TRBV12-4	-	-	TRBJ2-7	TGTGCCAGCAGTTTTGGCCCTACCAGACAGTCCTACGAGCAGTACTTC	CASSFGPTRQSYEQYF
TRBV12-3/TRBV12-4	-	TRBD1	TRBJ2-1	TGTGCCAGCAGTCTAGGGGACAGATCCTACAATGAGCAGTTCTTC	CASSLGDRSYNEQFF
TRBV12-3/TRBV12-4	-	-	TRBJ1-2	TGTGCCAGCACCCAGATCCGAGGGTATGGCTACACCTTC	CASTQIRGYGYTF
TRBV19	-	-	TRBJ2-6	TGTGCCAGTAGTATAAGCGAGTACTCTGGGGCCAACGTCCTGACTTTC	CASSISEYSGANVLTF
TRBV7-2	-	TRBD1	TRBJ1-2	TGTGCCAGCAGCGCAATTTTCGGACAGGGATATGGCTACACCTTC	CASSAIFGQGYGYTF
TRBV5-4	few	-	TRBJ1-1	TGTGCCAGCAGCTTAACGAAGGGCACTGAAGCTTTCTTT	CASSLTKGTEAFF
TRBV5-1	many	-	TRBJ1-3	TGCGCCAGCAGCTTGGGAGACAGGCCCGCTACTACTGGAAACACCATATATTTT	CASSLGDRPATTGNTIYF
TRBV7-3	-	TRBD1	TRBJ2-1	TGTGCCAGCAGCCCCTACCCCGGGACAGGGTCAGATGAGCAGTTCTTC	CASSPYPGTGSDEQFF
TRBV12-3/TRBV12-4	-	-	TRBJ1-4	TGTGCCAGCAGCCCCTCGACGGGAATGAATGAAAAACTGTTTTTT	CASSPSTGMNEKLFF
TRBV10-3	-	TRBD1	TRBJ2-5	TGTGCCATCAGTGAGAGGACAGGAGTCACGGAGACCCAGTACTTC	CAISERTGVTETQYF
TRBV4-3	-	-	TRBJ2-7	TGCGCCAGCAGCCAAGAGGTTACCGGGACATACAACCTGGAGCAGTACTTC	CASSQEVTGTYNLEQYF
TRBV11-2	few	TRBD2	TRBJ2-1	TGTGCCAGCAGCTTAGTACAGCGGGGAGCCTACAATGAGCAGTTCTTC	CASSLVQRGAYNEQFF
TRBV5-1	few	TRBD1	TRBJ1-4	TGCGCCAGCAGCCAAACAGGGGCCGAAGATGAAAAACTGTTTTTT	CASSQTGAEDEKLFF
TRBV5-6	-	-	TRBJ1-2	TGTGCCAGCAGCGCCATCCGGGGCGCAGCTAACTATGGCTACACCTTC	CASSAIRGAANYGYTF
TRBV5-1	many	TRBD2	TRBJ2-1	TGTGCCAGCAGCTTTGGCGGGAGTTCCTACAATGAGCAGTTCTTC	CASSFGGSSYNEQFF
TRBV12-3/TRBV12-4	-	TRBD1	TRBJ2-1	TGTGCCAGCAGGACAGGGATGGCGGATGAGCAGTTCTTC	CASRTGMADEQFF
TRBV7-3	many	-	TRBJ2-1	TGTGCCAGCAGCCCTTACATGACTACTTACAATGAGCAGTTCTTC	CASSPYMTTYNEQFF
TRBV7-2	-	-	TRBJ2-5	TGTGCCAGCAGCCCGTACATAACCCGAGAGACCCAGTACTTC	CASSPYITRETQYF
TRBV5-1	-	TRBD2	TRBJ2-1	TGCGCCAGCAGCTCAAATAGCGGGGGAGTCGATGAGCAGTTCTTC	CASSSNSGGVDEQFF
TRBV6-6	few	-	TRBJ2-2	TGTGCCAGCAGTCCCGCCGGCGGCTGGACCGGGGAGCTGTTTTTT	CASSPAGGWTGELFF
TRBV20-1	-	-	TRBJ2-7	TGCAGTGCTAGAGATACCCAACAGGGTCACTACTACGAGCAGTACTTC	CSARDTQQGHYYEQYF
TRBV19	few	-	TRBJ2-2	TGTGCCAGTAGTCCTGGGGCAATAACCGGGGAGCTGTTTTTT	CASSPGAITGELFF
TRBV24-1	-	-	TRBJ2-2	-	CATSDPKGTGELFFF
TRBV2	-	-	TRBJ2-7	TGTGCCAGCAGTGTGCTTCAAGGGGAGGCCTACGAGCAGTACTTC	CASSVLQGEAYEQYF
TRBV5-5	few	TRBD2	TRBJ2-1	TGTGCCAGCACCTGGGGGGGACTAGCGGGAAGGAATGAGCAGTTCTTC	CASTWGGLAGRNEQFF
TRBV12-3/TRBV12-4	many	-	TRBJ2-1	TGTGCCAGCAGCCCGCGGGGAGAGCAGTTCTTC	CASSPRGEQFF
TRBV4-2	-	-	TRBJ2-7	TGTGCCAGCAGCCGCGGGACTGGACACTACGAGCAGTACTTC	CASSRGTGHYEQYF
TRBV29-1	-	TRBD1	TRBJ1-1	TGCAGCATACAGGGGGTAGGAGCTGAAGCTTTCTTT	CSIQGVGAEAFF
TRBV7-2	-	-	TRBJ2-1	TGTGTGCGCAGCTTTTTAAACGGGAGAAAAGAGTTCTTC	CVRSFLNGRKEFF
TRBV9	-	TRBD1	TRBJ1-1	TGTGCCAGCAGCGCCGGACAGGGGGCCTCTGAAGCTTTCTTT	CASSAGQGASEAFF
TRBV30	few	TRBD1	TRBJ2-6	TGTGCCTGTGAGACAGGGGGCGTCTCTGGGGCCAACGTCCTGACTTTC	CACETGGVSGANVLTF
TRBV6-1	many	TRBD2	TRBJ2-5	TGTGCCAGCAGTGAAGCTAGCGGGGGACAAGAGACCCAGTACTTC	CASSEASGGQETQYF
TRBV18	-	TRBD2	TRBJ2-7	TGTGCCAGCTCACCTAGCGGGTACAGCTCCTACGAGCAGTACTTC	CASSPSGYSSYEQYF
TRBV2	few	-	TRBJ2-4	TGTGCCAGCAGTGACCTAGCCAAAAACATTCAGTACTTC	CASSDLAKNIQYF
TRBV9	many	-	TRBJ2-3	TGTGCCAGCAGCGTAGTTAGCACAGATACGCAGTATTTT	CASSVVSTDTQYF
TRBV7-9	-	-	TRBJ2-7	TGTGCCAGCAGCCCCCCGGAGGGCGACTACGAGCAGTACTTC	CASSPPEGDYEQYF
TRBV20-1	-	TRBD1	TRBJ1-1	TGCAGTGCTAGAGATTGGGGACAGGGTCTATTAGGTCGCCCTGAAGCTTTCTTT	CSARDWGQGLLGRPEAFF
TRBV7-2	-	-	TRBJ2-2	TGTGCCAGCAGCTGGGTCGGTAGCACAAGGGAGCTGTTTTTT	CASSWVGSTRELFF
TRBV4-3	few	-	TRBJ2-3	TGCGCCAGCAGCCAAGATGTAGGATTTGCAGATACGCAGTATTTT	CASSQDVGFADTQYF
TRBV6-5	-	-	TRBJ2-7	TGTGCCAGCAGTAATGGACTGGGAGGCGGGCAGTACTTC	CASSNGLGGGQYF
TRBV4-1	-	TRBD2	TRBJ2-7	TGCGCCAGCAGGCCCGGGGGGGCAATAGGCGAGCAGTACTTC	CASRPGGAIGEQYF
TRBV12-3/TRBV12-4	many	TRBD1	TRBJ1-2	TGTGCCAGCAGGGAGCACAGGGGAAACTATGGCTACACCTTC	CASREHRGNYGYTF
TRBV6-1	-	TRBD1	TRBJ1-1	TGTGCCAGCAGTGAAATGTGGGGACAGGGAACTGAAGCTTTCTTT	CASSEMWGQGTEAFF
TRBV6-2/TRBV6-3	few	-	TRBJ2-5	TGTGCCAGCAGTTATGTGTCGTACCAAGAGACCCAGTACTTC	CASSYVSYQETQYF
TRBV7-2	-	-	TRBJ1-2	TGTGCCAGCAGCCCGGCTACAGGGAACTATGGCTACACCTTC	CASSPATGNYGYTF
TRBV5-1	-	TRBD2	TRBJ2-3	TGCGCCAGCAGTGTGACTAGCGGGAGTGCGGATACGCAGTATTTT	CASSVTSGSADTQYF
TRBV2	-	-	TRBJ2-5	TGTGCCAGCAGTGACATGACTGAATGGGGCCAGTACTTC	CASSDMTEWGQYF
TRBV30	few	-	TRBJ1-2	TGTGCCTGGAGTGAGGTCCTAAACTATGGCTACACCTTC	CAWSEVLNYGYTF
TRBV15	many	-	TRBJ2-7	TGTGCCACCAGCCGAGGGTTATCCTACGAGCAGTACTTC	CATSRGLSYEQYF
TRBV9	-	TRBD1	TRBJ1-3	TGTGCCAGCAGCGTAGTAGTCAGGACAGGGCGGAACACCATATATTTT	CASSVVVRTGRNTIYF
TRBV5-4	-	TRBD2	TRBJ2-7	TGTGCCAGCAGCTTGGACGGGACTAGCGGGAGGACTTACTTC	CASSLDGTSGRTYF
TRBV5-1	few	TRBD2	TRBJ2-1	TGCGCCAGCAGCTTCAGCGGGGGAGTCAATGAGCAGTTCTTC	CASSFSGGVNEQFF
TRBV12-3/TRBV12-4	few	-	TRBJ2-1	TGTGCCAGCAGCTTATATAGAAATGAGCAGTTCTTC	CASSLYRNEQFF
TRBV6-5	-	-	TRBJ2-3	TGTGCCAGCAGGCGCGGGGTCACAGATACGCAGTATTTT	CASRRGVTDTQYF
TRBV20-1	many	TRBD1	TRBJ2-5	TGCAGTGCGTCACCAGGACAGGGGGCTCAAGAGACCCAGTACTTC	CSASPGQGAQETQYF